This T cell receptor (beta chain) appears in the sequencing data of a study of T cells expressing NK-cell markers. Study-wide context: Researchers got TCR beta repertoires out of sorted CD3+CD56+NKG2C+, CD3+CD56+NKG2C- and CD3+CD56-NKG2C+ T cells. HCMV seropositivity characterized seven of the eight sequenced donors, and seronegativity one. Regarding the study as a whole: Also leading the CD3+CD56-NKG2C+ fraction in several donors were these clonotypes.

Synthesis of TCR beta cDNA relied on 5'RACE template switching carrying UMIs. No DNA is given; TCRdb re-called the 5' RACE reads and lists each CDR3 protein once. This specimen shows fewer than 400,000 distinct CDR3 sequences; the ten leading clones hold around 10%. CDR3 length equals 15 residues. On this clonotype itself: What it recognizes is unknown.

The rearrangement joins TRBV12-3 or TRBV12-4 to TRBJ2-1. The sequenced material came from blood T cells: a sorted CD56 or NKG2C T cell subset, CD4+ or CD8+ T cells, or bulk PBMC T cells (not recorded which). The clonotype originates from a woman in her 50s in good health. CDR3 protein: CASTRSVSTDNEQFF.